This T cell receptor beta chain came from a study of cytomegalovirus exposure and HLA in healthy donors. Findings of the study overall: Excluded: some indistinguishable V segments such as TRBV6-2 and TRBV6-3. Among the CMV-associated chains, a few were confirmed in vitro as specific for CMV antigens. A later analysis found most CMV-associated TCR beta chains apparently HLA-restricted.

On this clone itself: Its antigen is as yet unknown.

Researchers ran the PCR with 60 Vbeta and 13 Jbeta primers. Profiling relied on immunoSEQ multiplex PCR, and the TCRdb table lists in-frame clones only, not all of them. This table holds about 120,000 clones, around 81% found once. Nominal health characterized the donors when sampled, though unrecorded immune exposures were likely. V shed 4 bases, J shed 6 bases, and the junction held 9 bases outside the gene matches. CDR1 is MNHNY, CDR2 SVGAGI, per germline (reference sequence). The CDR3 totals 16 residues. V gene TRBV6-6 combines with J gene TRBJ2-2; 9 nucleotides match TRBD2. The sequenced material came from PBMCs. The sequence was collected from a woman aged 40 to 49 in good health and CMV-seronegative. The CDR3: CASSWPRAGGPGELFF. CDR3 DNA sequence: TGTGCCAGCAGTTGGCCGAGAGCGGGGGGTCCCGGGGAGCTGTTTTTT.